One sample yielded the 7 T cell receptor beta chains listed below, sequenced in a study of spatial heterogeneity in lung cancer. Time point defined: sample taken at primary tumor resection. MiXCR, run by TCRdb on the 5' RACE reads, gives a single entry per CDR3 protein. The table includes over a thousand distinct CDR3 sequences, approximately 12% detected once. The sequences come from normal lung tissue next to the tumor, collected at surgery. These receptors were collected from a female donor with early-stage non-small cell lung cancer.

This clonotype was picked up a small number of times. With the library built for alpha chains, this beta chain is off target and its frequency is not meaningful. The chain combines TRBV6-2 or TRBV6-3 with TRBJ1-4; 10 bases are shared with TRBD1. V shed 4 bases, J shed 6 bases, and the junction held 5 bases outside the gene matches. Per the germline V gene, CDR1 is MNHEY and CDR2 is SVGEGT. The CDR3 length is 15 residues. This chain's CDR3 is CASSFAGTGDEKLFF. The CDR3 DNA reads TGTGCCAGCAGTTTCGCCGGGACAGGGGATGAAAAACTGTTTTTT.

This clonotype was found a few times. This beta chain is a stray read from a library made for alpha chains; its abundance is not meaningful. The V and J genes are TRBV7-8 and TRBJ2-3; TRBD2 agrees at 11 bases. V lost 4 bases and J lost 1; bases outside the gene matches: 4. The germline gives CDR1 SGHVS, CDR2 FQNEAQ. The CDR3 is 16 amino acids. Here the CDR3 reads CASSSPLAGGTDTQYF. Here the CDR3 DNA reads TGTGCCAGCAGCTCCCCACTAGCGGGGGGCACAGATACGCAGTATTTT.

By share, this clonotype ranks as large (0.1 to 1%). This beta chain appears as a stray read in a library generated for alpha chains; its size is not informative. The V and J genes are TRBV7-9 and TRBJ2-5; D could derive from TRBD1 or TRBD2 (5 bases each). V shed 3 bases and J shed 5 bases, with 16 bases lying between them. The CDR3 has 15 residues. From germline, CDR1 is SEHNR and CDR2 FQNEAQ (reference sequence). The CDR3 DNA sequence: TGTGCCAGCAGCTTGGTCACCGGGGCTGGGGAGACCCAGTACTTC. This translates into CASSLVTGAGETQYF.

This clonotype is medium-sized within its sample. This beta chain appears as a stray read in a library generated for alpha chains; its size is not informative. The gene calls are TRBV4-2 and TRBJ2-5; D is perhaps TRBD1 (5 bases). CDR3 length: 14 amino acids. Germline CDR1 is LGHNA and CDR2 is YNFKEQ. V was shortened by 1 base and J by 5 bases, with 11 bases between the two germline ends. The CDR3 protein is CASSQAGLGETQYF. The CDR3 DNA reads TGTGCCAGCAGCCAAGCAGGGCTCGGGGAGACCCAGTACTTC.

Notes on this clonotype: This may stem from a read error, because a much larger clone lies one nucleotide away. This beta chain represents an off-target read in a library built for alpha chains; its size is of limited meaning. This chain joins TRBV18 and TRBJ2-1; 10 bases fit TRBD2. Germline CDR1 is KGHSH and CDR2 is LQKENI. V gave up 3 bases and J gave up 12 bases; unmatched junction bases: 8. The CDR3 consists of 14 residues. The CDR3 DNA sequence: TGTGCCAGCTCACCCGGGACTAGCGAAAGTGGGCAGTTCTTC. Protein sequence: CASSPGTSESGQFF.

This clonotype was seen more than once but under ten times. Being off target in a library aimed at alpha chains, this beta chain has a size of little meaning. The chain has TRBV5-5 and TRBJ2-3; tentatively, D is TRBD1 (6 bases). Germline V CDR1 and CDR2: SGHKS, YYEKEE (reference sequence). With 4 bases removed from V and 0 bases from J, the gap between germline ends came to 12 bases. The CDR3 runs 15 residues. The CDR3 nucleotides are TGTGCCAGCAGCACCGGGACATTGAGCACAGATACGCAGTATTTT. Translation gives CASSTGTLSTDTQYF. Based on the CDR3 plus reference TRBV5-5 and TRBJ2-3, the full variable domain is DAGVTQSPTHLIKTRGQQVTLRCSPISGHKSVSWYQQVLGQGPQFIFQYYEKEERGRGNFPDRFSARQFPNYSSELNVNALLLGDSALYLCASSTGTLSTDTQYFGPGTRLTVL.

This clonotype is medium-sized. This beta chain was picked up by a library intended for alpha chains and is off target, so its count carries little meaning. The chain joins TRBV11-2 to TRBJ2-7, with D unclear. V lost 1 base to trimming and J lost 0 bases, with 10 bases between them. Germline V gene data show CDR1 as SGHAT and CDR2 as FQNNGV. CDR3 length equals 15 residues. CDR3: CASSLGHAGSYEQYF. Here the CDR3 DNA reads TGTGCCAGCAGCTTAGGCCACGCAGGCTCCTACGAGCAGTACTTC. The complete variable domain, with remaining parts taken from reference TRBV11-2 and TRBJ2-7, reads EAGVAQSPRYKIIEKRQSVAFWCNPISGHATLYWYQQILGQGPKLLIQFQNNGVVDDSQLPKDRFSAERLKGVDSTLKIQPAKLEDSAVYLCASSLGHAGSYEQYFGPGTRLTVT.